Presented here are 19 T cell receptor beta chains from one specimen sequenced in a study of cytomegalovirus exposure and HLA in healthy donors. In the PCR, 60 Vbeta and 13 Jbeta primers were used. Profiling relied on immunoSEQ multiplex PCR, and the TCRdb table lists in-frame clones only, not all of them. This table holds 150,000 to 250,000 clones, 82% found once. Sequencing input: PBMCs. The receptors stem from a woman aged 45-65 years in good health and CMV-seropositive.

This clone turned up a few times. In DNA, the CDR3 is TGTGCCAGCAGCTTACCCCTAGGACTAAAGGGTGAAGAGACCCAGTACTTC. This sequence encodes CASSLPLGLKGEETQYF. The rearrangement joins TRBV14 to TRBJ2-5; a weak D match, TRBD2 (6 bases). Germline CDR1 is SGHDN and CDR2 is FVKESK. This CDR3 is 17 amino acids long. V was cut by 5 bases and J by 3 bases, with 22 bases left in between.

The gene calls are TRBV29-1 and TRBJ2-7; TRBD2 aligns across 11 bases. Per germline, CDR1 SQVTM and CDR2 ANQGSEA. V shed 4 bases and J 7 bases; nucleotides not matched to a gene: 6. The CDR3 spans 13 residues. In nucleotides, the CDR3 is TGCAGCGTTGTAACTAGCGGGAGTGAAGAGCAGTACTTC. It is translated as CSVVTSGSEEQYF.

DNA of the CDR3: TGTGCCAGCAGTGACAGGGTTAGCAATCAGCCCCAGCATTTT. This codes for CASSDRVSNQPQHF. The J gene is TRBJ1-5, the V gene TRBV2; the D gene is possibly TRBD1 (5 bases). Trimming cost V 3 bases and J 0 bases, with 6 bases left between them. This CDR3 has 14 amino acids. Germline CDR1 reads SNHLY; CDR2 reads FYNNEI. Combining the CDR3 with reference TRBV2 and TRBJ1-5 gives the whole variable domain EPEVTQTPSHQVTQMGQEVILRCVPISNHLYFYWYRQILGQKVEFLVSFYNNEISEKSEIFDDQFSVERPDGSNFTLKIRSTKLEDSAMYFCASSDRVSNQPQHFGDGTRLSIL.

A single count supports this clone. The genes are TRBV10-3 and TRBJ1-2; TRBD1 matches 9 bases. The CDR3 is 16 amino acids. In germline, CDR1 is ENHRY, CDR2 SYGVKD. J lost 3 bases, V lost 3 bases, and 8 bases had no gene match. The CDR3 region is CAISDQTGGTDYGYTF. In nucleotides, the CDR3 is TGTGCCATCAGTGATCAGACAGGGGGAACAGACTATGGCTACACCTTC.

The chain has TRBV18 and TRBJ2-7, with D tentatively TRBD2 (6 bases). The CDR3 totals 15 residues. Germline CDR1 is KGHSH and CDR2 is LQKENI. V lost 0 bases to trimming and J lost 5 bases, with 14 bases between them. The CDR3 DNA sequence: TGTGCCAGCTCACCACCGGCGCAGGGCGGGGACGAGCAGTACTTC. Its translation: CASSPPAQGGDEQYF.

The chain uses TRBV6-5 and TRBJ2-3; tentative D call: TRBD2 (5 bases). This CDR3 is 14 amino acids long. Looked up from germline, CDR1 is MNHEY and CDR2 is SVGAGI. Trimming took off 6 bases at V and 1 base at J, with 11 bases between the two ends. DNA for the CDR3: TGTGCCAGCAGACAACCCGGGGGCACAGATACGCAGTATTTT. Translated, it gives CASRQPGGTDTQYF.

Of note for this clone: One end of the junction is discordant with germline, which a read error may explain. This chain uses TRBV10-3 with TRBJ2-4; 8 bases align to TRBD1. Germline CDR1 reads ENHRY; CDR2 reads SYGVKD. The CDR3 spans 15 residues. Here the CDR3 reads CAISEAQGARNSQYF. The CDR3 bases are TGTGCCATCAGTGAGGCTCAGGGGGCGCGAAACAGTCAGTACTTC.

The chain uses TRBV6-4 and TRBJ2-5, with 10 bases that match TRBD1. The DNA end is a closer match to TRBJ2-7, so the J assignment may be wrong. CDR1 and CDR2 (germline): MRHNA, SNTAGT. The CDR3 totals 16 residues. CDR3 in amino acids: CASSDPDRGLSYEQYF. The CDR3 coding sequence is TGTGCCAGCAGTGACCCAGACAGGGGGCTCTCCTACGAGCAGTACTTC.

The chain carries TRBV27 and TRBJ2-3; a possible D gene is TRBD2 (6 bases). CDR3 length: 16 amino acids. Trimming pared 2 bases from V and 2 bases from J, leaving 14 bases between. Germline values: CDR1 MNHEY, CDR2 SMNVEV (reference sequence). The CDR3 here is CASSLQYREYTDTQYF. The CDR3 DNA sequence: TGTGCCAGCAGTTTACAGTACCGGGAGTACACAGATACGCAGTATTTT.

The chain uses TRBV19 and TRBJ2-3; possible D gene TRBD1, 6 bases. The CDR3 has 16 residues. Germline values: CDR1 LNHDA, CDR2 SQIVND (reference sequence). Trimming cost V 0 bases and J 4 bases, with 14 bases left between them. The DNA for the CDR3 is TGTGCCAGTAGTATAGATATGGTGCCAGGGGCAGATACGCAGTATTTT. Translation gives CASSIDMVPGADTQYF.

The chain couples TRBV18 to TRBJ2-2; no clear D gene. CDR1 and CDR2 from the germline V gene are KGHSH and LQKENI. The V end lost 2 bases, the J end lost 7 bases, and 14 bases lay between the germline ends. This CDR3 region has 15 residues. CDR3 nucleotide sequence: TGTGCCAGCTCACCATTATCACAAGGAGACGGGGAGCTGTTTTTT. Translating gives CASSPLSQGDGELFF. Drawing the rest from reference TRBV18 and TRBJ2-2, the complete variable domain is NAGVMQNPRHLVRRRGQEARLRCSPMKGHSHVYWYRQLPEEGLKFMVYLQKENIIDESGMPKERFSAEFPKEGPSILRIQQVVRGDSAAYFCASSPLSQGDGELFFGEGSRLTVL.

The chain has TRBV6-5 and TRBJ1-1, with TRBD1 as a possible D gene (5 bases). This CDR3 comprises 13 residues. The germline gives CDR1 MNHEY, CDR2 SVGAGI. V lost 5 bases, J lost 3 bases, and 10 bases lay in between. The CDR3 is CASSRSGDTEAFF. CDR3 bases: TGTGCCAGCAGTCGTTCGGGGGACACTGAAGCTTTCTTT.

Regarding this clone: The junction departs from the called germline gene at one end, perhaps through a read error. The chain carries TRBV7-9 and TRBJ1-2; 7 bases match TRBD1. Per germline, CDR1 SEHNR and CDR2 FQNEAQ (reference sequence). This CDR3 is 12 amino acids long. CDR3 in DNA: TGTTCCAGCAGCTTAGGAGGGGGCGGCTACACCTTC. Residues: CSSSLGGGGYTF.

The V gene is TRBV7-2, the J gene TRBJ2-3, with no clear D. V gave up 5 bases and J gave up 2 bases, with 11 bases separating them. The length of the CDR3 is 14 residues. CDR1 and CDR2 from the germline V gene are SGHTA and FQGNSA. The CDR3 sequence: CASSPVPFTDTQYF. CDR3 bases: TGTGCCAGCAGCCCGGTACCCTTCACAGATACGCAGTATTTT.

The gene calls are TRBV10-1 and TRBJ2-5; D not certain. V was clipped by 3 bases and J by 0 bases, with 14 bases between them. Germline-derived CDR1 and CDR2 are WNHNN and SYGVQD (reference sequence). This CDR3 comprises 16 residues. Here the CDR3 reads CASSDGGAPYQETQYF. Written as DNA, the CDR3 is TGCGCCAGCAGTGACGGCGGAGCACCATACCAAGAGACCCAGTACTTC.

The J gene is TRBJ2-7, the V gene TRBV6-6; a possible D gene is TRBD2 (6 bases). CDR1 and CDR2 from the germline V gene are MNHNY and SVGAGI (reference sequence). V was shortened by 5 bases and J by 1 base, with 18 bases between the two germline ends. This CDR3 has 16 amino acids. CDR3 loop: CASSTFAGRISYEQYF. Here the CDR3 DNA reads TGTGCCAGCAGTACCTTTGCGGGACGGATATCCTACGAGCAGTACTTC.

CDR3 loop: CASSEARGSGRATGELFF. The CDR3 bases are TGTGCCAGCAGTGAAGCGCGGGGGAGCGGGAGGGCCACCGGGGAGCTGTTTTTT. The chain has TRBV6-1 and TRBJ2-2, with 10 positions matching TRBD2. The ends lost 0 bases at V and 4 bases at J; junction bases unmatched: 8. Germline CDR1 MNHNS, CDR2 SASEGT. The CDR3 spans 18 residues.

The rearrangement links TRBV19 to TRBJ2-3; 7 bases are a match to TRBD1. CDR1 is LNHDA and CDR2 is SQIVND in the germline V gene (reference sequence). This CDR3 has 14 residues. The ends lost 4 bases at V and 3 bases at J; junction bases unmatched: 4. The CDR3: CASSTDRATDTQYF. The CDR3 coding sequence is TGTGCCAGTAGTACAGACAGGGCGACAGATACGCAGTATTTT.

The rearrangement joins TRBV10-3 to TRBJ2-7, with D perhaps matching TRBD2 (7 bases). Germline assignment: CDR1 ENHRY and CDR2 SYGVKD. Trimming pared 5 bases from V and 2 bases from J, leaving 16 bases between. The CDR3 is 15 residues long. The chain's CDR3 is CAISTAKGGTYEQYF. The CDR3 DNA follows: TGTGCCATCAGTACCGCAAAGGGGGGGACCTACGAGCAGTACTTC.